A single sample is the source of the 27 T cell receptor beta chains below, sequenced in a study of T cells after yellow fever vaccination. From the 5' RACE reads, TCRdb called clonotypes with MiXCR, one entry per CDR3 protein. This table holds a few hundred thousand distinct CDR3 sequences, over 4.5% found once. The starting material was CD4+ T cells sorted from PBMCs, obtained on the day of the yellow fever booster vaccination. The source of these receptors is a man younger than 35 who received the YFV17D yellow fever vaccine.

This clonotype has at least ten counts. The chain employs TRBV4-2 and TRBJ1-3; D not certain. CDR3 size: 17 residues. Trimming shortened V by 0 bases and J by 0 bases, and 12 bases separated the two germline ends. Germline V lookup: CDR1 LGHNA, CDR2 YNFKEQ. The CDR3 bases are TGTGCCAGCAGCCAAGACACAGACTCCAGCTCTGGAAACACCATATATTTT. Encoded protein: CASSQDTDSSSGNTIYF.

The genes are TRBV5-1 and TRBJ1-1; D is unclear. The V and J ends lost 1 base and 0 bases respectively, with 10 bases between them. The CDR3 is 15 residues long. CDR1 SGHRS and CDR2 YFSETQ come from the germline V gene. DNA for the CDR3: TGCGCCAGCAGCTTGTTGGGCGACATGAACACTGAAGCTTTCTTT. Encoded protein: CASSLLGDMNTEAFF.

This clonotype appeared many times. V gene TRBV5-5 combines with J gene TRBJ2-3, with 8 bases fitting TRBD2. From germline, CDR1 is SGHKS and CDR2 YYEKEE (reference sequence). V was pared by 4 bases and J by 2 bases, with 6 bases of the junction left unmatched. The CDR3 length is 15 residues. The CDR3 DNA sequence: TGTGCCAGCAGCCAGGGGACTAGTCTCACAGATACGCAGTATTTT. Translation: CASSQGTSLTDTQYF.

The chain recombines TRBV5-4 with TRBJ2-1; TRBD2 might be the D (6 bases). This CDR3 has 16 amino acids. CDR1 is SGHNT, CDR2 YYREEE, per germline (reference sequence). Trimming pared 2 bases from V and 0 bases from J, leaving 12 bases between. The CDR3 protein is CASSFGGSSSYNEQFF. The CDR3, as DNA: TGTGCCAGCAGCTTTGGGGGGTCCAGCTCCTACAATGAGCAGTTCTTC.

This clonotype was recorded a few times. The chain joins TRBV29-1 to TRBJ2-1; TRBD1 matches at 7 bases. The germline CDR1 and CDR2 sequences are SQVTM and ANQGSEA. This CDR3 comprises 14 residues. V shed 2 bases and J 8 bases; nucleotides not matched to a gene: 9. CDR3 coding DNA: TGCAGCGTTGAAAGGGACAGCTCTATGGATGAGCAGTTCTTC. Protein sequence: CSVERDSSMDEQFF.

This clonotype was detected only a few times. J is TRBJ1-2 and V is TRBV3-1; D remains unclear. This CDR3 is built from 13 residues. CDR1 is LGHDT and CDR2 is YNNKEL in the germline V gene (reference sequence). V gave up 1 base and J gave up 4 bases, with 7 bases separating them. CDR3 nucleotides: TGTGCCAGCAGCCAAGGGGCAAGCTATGGCTACACCTTC. This translates into CASSQGASYGYTF.

At least ten counts were recorded for this clonotype. The rearrangement links TRBV20-1 to TRBJ1-1; 10 bases line up with TRBD1. The CDR3 is 13 amino acids. V lost 6 bases, J lost 2 bases, and 3 bases stayed unmatched. Germline V lookup: CDR1 DFQATT, CDR2 SNEGSKA (reference sequence). CDR3: CSARTGGNTEAFF. The CDR3 nucleotides are TGCAGTGCGCGGACAGGGGGAAACACTGAAGCTTTCTTT.

This clonotype showed up just a few times. V and J are TRBV19 and TRBJ1-5; TRBD1 matches 8 bases. V was clipped by 1 base and J by 0 bases; unmatched bases: 8. The CDR3 length is 18 residues. Germline-derived CDR1 and CDR2 are LNHDA and SQIVND (reference sequence). The CDR3 sequence is CASSIGQGAGSSNQPQHF. The CDR3 DNA is TGTGCCAGTAGTATAGGTCAGGGGGCTGGAAGTAGCAATCAGCCCCAGCATTTT.

There are a few counts of this clonotype. The chain recombines TRBV20-1 with TRBJ2-7; 9 nucleotides line up with TRBD1. Germline V gene lookup returns CDR1 DFQATT and CDR2 SNEGSKA (reference sequence). After removal of 6 bases from V and 5 bases from J, the junction contained 14 bases not matched to a gene. The CDR3 consists of 15 residues. The CDR3 spells CSARRPGQGLDEQYF. DNA of the CDR3: TGCAGTGCCCGAAGACCGGGACAGGGTCTTGACGAGCAGTACTTC.

The chain has TRBV6-5 and TRBJ1-2, with D unclear. CDR1 MNHEY and CDR2 SVGAGI come from the germline V gene. The CDR3 loop spans 13 amino acids. Trimming took off 5 bases at V and 4 bases at J, with 11 bases between the two ends. The CDR3 protein is CASSPLDSYGYTF. The CDR3 DNA follows: TGTGCCAGCAGTCCCCTGGATAGCTATGGCTACACCTTC.

The chain carries TRBV4-2 and TRBJ1-1; D is unclear. This CDR3 region has 9 residues. V lost 0 bases, J lost 10 bases, and 0 bases lay in between. Looked up from germline, CDR1 is LGHNA and CDR2 is YNFKEQ. The CDR3 region is CASSQEAFF. The CDR3 DNA sequence: TGTGCCAGCAGCCAAGAAGCTTTCTTT.

The chain carries TRBV4-3 and TRBJ1-2, with D unclear. Trimming took 4 bases from V and 6 from J, leaving 12 bases between them. The CDR3 runs 13 residues. Germline CDR1 and CDR2: LGHNA and YSLEER. This chain's CDR3 is CASSPQPLNGYTF. Here the CDR3 DNA reads TGCGCCAGCAGCCCCCAGCCACTTAATGGCTACACCTTC.

This clonotype was counted only a few times. The chain links TRBV6-6 to TRBJ2-2; D unresolved. V gave up 2 bases and J gave up 9 bases, with 7 bases separating them. There are 12 residues in the CDR3. Germline CDR1 reads MNHNY; CDR2 reads SVGAGI (reference sequence). The CDR3 here is CASSYGVRELFF. The CDR3 DNA follows: TGTGCCAGCAGTTACGGGGTGAGGGAGCTGTTTTTT.

This clonotype was found many times. The rearrangement joins TRBV20-1 to TRBJ2-1, with D perhaps assigned TRBD1 or TRBD2 (5 bases each). The CDR3 loop spans 12 amino acids. Germline V gives CDR1 DFQATT, CDR2 SNEGSKA (reference sequence). Trimming pared 3 bases from V and 13 bases from J, leaving 16 bases between. The CDR3 reads CSASPPAGRQFF. For the CDR3, the DNA is TGCAGTGCTAGCCCCCCGGCAGGGAGACAGTTCTTC.

The chain carries TRBV7-9 and TRBJ2-3; D unclear. The CDR3 consists of 14 residues. The V end lost 5 bases, the J end lost 5 bases, and 14 bases lay between the germline ends. Germline V gene data show CDR1 as SEHNR and CDR2 as FQNEAQ (reference sequence). The CDR3 nucleotides read TGTGCCAGCAGCCCCCAGGCGGCCCAAGATACGCAGTATTTT. Translating it yields CASSPQAAQDTQYF.

At least ten counts were recorded for this clonotype. The V and J genes are TRBV15 and TRBJ1-1, with 10 bases fitting TRBD1. Unmatched junction bases numbered 3, after V lost 1 base and J lost 1 base. Germline CDR1 is LNHNV and CDR2 is YYDKDF (reference sequence). The CDR3 is 16 residues long. The DNA for the CDR3 is TGTGCCACCAGCAGAGGGGACAGGGGAACGAACACTGAAGCTTTCTTT. This sequence encodes CATSRGDRGTNTEAFF.

This chain joins TRBV4-3 and TRBJ2-3, with D unclear. The CDR3 is made up of 14 amino acids. Germline V gives CDR1 LGHNA, CDR2 YSLEER. The V end was cut by 6 bases, the J end by 1 base, with 11 bases between. The CDR3 DNA reads as TGCGCCAGCAGGGCGAGCCGTCGCACAGATACGCAGTATTTT. Translating it yields CASRASRRTDTQYF.

The V call is TRBV7-6, the J call TRBJ1-1; 7 nucleotides line up with TRBD1. This CDR3 is built from 16 residues. The trim removed 3 bases at V and 0 bases at J, leaving 7 bases unmatched. The germline V gene encodes CDR1 SGHVS and CDR2 FNYEAQ. CDR3 bases: TGTGCCAGCAGCTTGAACAGGGGAGCGGTGAACACTGAAGCTTTCTTT. Translated: CASSLNRGAVNTEAFF.

In this sample, this clonotype turned up many times. The CDR3 sequence: CSGGAGQETQYF. CDR3 DNA sequence: TGCAGTGGAGGGGCGGGCCAAGAGACCCAGTACTTC. V usage is TRBV29-1 and J usage is TRBJ2-5; weak D call: TRBD2 (6 bases). The CDR3 is 12 amino acids. Germline values: CDR1 SQVTM, CDR2 ANQGSEA.

This clonotype occurred many times. This rearrangement joins TRBV4-3 to TRBJ2-2; 12 bases line up with TRBD2. The ends lost 0 bases at V and 6 bases at J; junction bases unmatched: 11. Per germline, CDR1 LGHNA and CDR2 YSLEER. This CDR3 comprises 19 residues. As DNA, the CDR3 is TGCGCCAGCAGCCAAGAAATCGCTAGCGGGGGGGCCTTCCCCGGGGAGCTGTTTTTT. It specifies CASSQEIASGGAFPGELFF.

This clonotype was found a few times. The J gene is TRBJ2-7, the V gene TRBV12-2. TRBV12-2 corresponds to a pseudogene. This CDR3 spans 14 amino acids. This CDR3 reads CASRLASNTGEQYV. CDR3 DNA: TGTGCAAGTCGCTTAGCCAGCAATACGGGGGAGCAGTACGTC.

The table lists this clonotype with many counts. The gene calls are TRBV29-1 and TRBJ2-1; 11 bases are shared with TRBD2. This CDR3 has 13 residues. Per germline, CDR1 SQVTM and CDR2 ANQGSEA. V was pared by 5 bases and J by 7 bases, with 4 bases of the junction left unmatched. DNA for the CDR3: TGCAGCGTTTCTAGCGGGGGGATGAATGAGCAGTTCTTC. The encoded protein is CSVSSGGMNEQFF.

This clonotype was observed many times. The chain carries TRBV20-1 and TRBJ1-4; tentative D call: TRBD1 (6 bases). V shed 5 bases and J shed 6 bases, with 16 bases lying between them. Germline CDR1 reads DFQATT; CDR2 reads SNEGSKA (reference sequence). CDR3 length: 14 amino acids. CDR3 bases: TGCAGTGCTGAGGGGGGGGCGGGTGATGAAAAACTGTTTTTT. Translation gives CSAEGGAGDEKLFF.

This sequence joins TRBV5-1 and TRBJ2-3, with 8 bases identical to TRBD1. After removal of 1 base from V and 0 bases from J, the junction contained 1 base not matched to a gene. Germline V lookup: CDR1 SGHRS, CDR2 YFSETQ. This CDR3 is built from 15 residues. This CDR3 reads CASSLQGASTDTQYF. In nucleotides, the CDR3 is TGCGCCAGCAGCTTGCAGGGGGCGAGCACAGATACGCAGTATTTT.

This clonotype was seen repeatedly, ten times or more. The chain carries TRBV20-1 and TRBJ2-5; TRBD1 matches 9 bases. V gave up 4 bases and J gave up 2 bases; unmatched junction bases: 14. Germline values: CDR1 DFQATT, CDR2 SNEGSKA (reference sequence). The CDR3 is made up of 17 amino acids. DNA of the CDR3: TGCAGTGCTACTCCGGGACAGGGAGGAGGAGAGCAAGAGACCCAGTACTTC. Residues: CSATPGQGGGEQETQYF.

This clonotype appeared many times. The chain employs TRBV7-2 and TRBJ2-5; 7 bases line up with TRBD2. V lost 6 bases and J lost 4; bases outside the gene matches: 8. The germline gives CDR1 SGHTA, CDR2 FQGNSA. The CDR3 contains 14 residues. CDR3 coding DNA: TGTGCCAGCAGAGGTGGGGGGGTCGTAGAGACCCAGTACTTC. Translating gives CASRGGGVVETQYF.

This clonotype occurred a few times. The chain joins TRBV24-1 to TRBJ2-5; 8 bases line up with TRBD1. Per the germline V gene, CDR1 is KGHDR and CDR2 is SFDVKD. This CDR3 is built from 15 residues. V shed 3 bases and J 6 bases; nucleotides not matched to a gene: 8. CDR3 nucleotide sequence: TGTGCCACCAGTGATCCCGGGACAGGAGGGAAGACCCAGTACTTC. Encoded protein: CATSDPGTGGKTQYF.